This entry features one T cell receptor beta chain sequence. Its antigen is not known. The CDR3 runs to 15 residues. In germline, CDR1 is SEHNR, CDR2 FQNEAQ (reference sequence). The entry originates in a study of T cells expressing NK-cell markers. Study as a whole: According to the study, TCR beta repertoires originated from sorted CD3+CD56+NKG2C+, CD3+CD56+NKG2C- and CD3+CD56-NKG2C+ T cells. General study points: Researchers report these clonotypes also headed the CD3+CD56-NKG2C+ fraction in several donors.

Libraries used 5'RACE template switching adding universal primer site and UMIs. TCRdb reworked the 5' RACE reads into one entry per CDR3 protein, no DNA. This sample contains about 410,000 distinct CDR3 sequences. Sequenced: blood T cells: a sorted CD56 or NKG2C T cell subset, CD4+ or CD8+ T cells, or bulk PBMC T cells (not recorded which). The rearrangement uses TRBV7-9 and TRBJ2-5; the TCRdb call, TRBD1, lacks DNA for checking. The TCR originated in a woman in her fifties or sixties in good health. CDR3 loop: CASSLALGQKETQYF.